Listed here are 15 T cell receptor beta chains from one sample, sequenced in a study of blood T cell repertoires in COVID-19. Libraries were prepared by immunoSEQ multiplex PCR; TCRdb keeps only in-frame clonotypes and omits some of them. The table has a few hundred thousand clones, around 84% seen once. Sequenced sample: peripheral blood. The receptors were gathered from a man younger than 40 with active or convalescent COVID-19.

The chain combines TRBV6-5 with TRBJ1-3; D not resolved. Germline-derived CDR1 and CDR2 are MNHEY and SVGAGI. The V end lost 6 bases, the J end lost 4 bases, and 16 bases lay between the germline ends. The CDR3 consists of 15 residues. The CDR3 DNA reads TGTGCCAGCAGGGCCGCGCGGCTCATCGGAAACACCATATATTTT. Translating gives CASRAARLIGNTIYF.

This chain uses TRBV7-9 with TRBJ2-7, with D perhaps matching TRBD2 (5 bases). The length of the CDR3 is 13 residues. Trimming stripped 2 bases from V and 2 bases from J, with 7 bases between. Germline CDR1 reads SEHNR; CDR2 reads FQNEAQ (reference sequence). The CDR3: CASSLRGPYEQYF. For the CDR3, the DNA is TGTGCCAGCAGCTTACGAGGGCCCTACGAGCAGTACTTC.

V is TRBV7-2 and J is TRBJ2-3, with 14 nucleotides matching TRBD2. This CDR3 is 17 amino acids long. Germline CDR1 is SGHTA and CDR2 is FQGNSA. V lost 11 bases, J lost 5 bases, and 15 bases stayed unmatched. The CDR3 region is CACCWLTSGRAKDTQYF. CDR3 DNA: TGTGCCTGCTGCTGGTTGACTAGCGGGAGGGCCAAAGATACGCAGTATTTT.

This sequence joins TRBV9 and TRBJ2-1; TRBD2 matches 8 bases. Germline V gene sequence: CDR1 SGDLS, CDR2 YYNGEE. J lost 7 bases, V lost 0 bases, and 6 bases had no gene match. The CDR3 totals 15 residues. In DNA form, the CDR3 reads TGTGCCAGCAGCGTAGACCCACTAGCGGAGAATGAGCAGTTCTTC. It encodes CASSVDPLAENEQFF.

CDR3 loop: CASSLDRGQPQHF. In DNA, the CDR3 is TGTGCCAGCAGTTTAGACAGGGGACAGCCCCAGCATTTT. This chain links TRBV27 with TRBJ1-5, with 8 bases identical to TRBD1. The germline CDR1 and CDR2 sequences are MNHEY and SMNVEV (reference sequence). This CDR3 has 13 residues. Unmatched junction bases numbered 1, after V lost 2 bases and J lost 7 bases.

A few counts support this clone. This chain connects TRBV3-1 (or the pseudogene TRBV3-2) to TRBJ1-1; D possibly corresponds to TRBD1 (5 bases). The germline V and J ends were trimmed by 7 bases and 12 bases, with 15 bases remaining between them. Looked up from germline, CDR1 is LGHDT and CDR2 is YNNKEL (reference sequence). The CDR3 consists of 11 residues. CDR3 amino acids: CASIFQGRTFF. The CDR3, as DNA: TGTGCCAGCATTTTCCAGGGTAGAACTTTCTTT.

The J gene is TRBJ2-7, the V gene TRBV7-9, with 8 bases that match TRBD1. The CDR3 sequence is 15 residues long. The V gene's germline CDR1 is SEHNR and CDR2 FQNEAQ (reference sequence). V gave up 3 bases and J gave up 0 bases; unmatched junction bases: 4. The CDR3 loop is CASSFRTGSSYEQYF. As DNA, the CDR3 is TGTGCCAGCAGCTTTCGGACAGGGAGCTCCTACGAGCAGTACTTC.

The gene calls are TRBV4-3 and TRBJ2-1; no clear D gene. Germline V gene sequence: CDR1 LGHNA, CDR2 YSLEER. The CDR3 contains 11 residues. Between the trimmed V and J ends, which lost 1 base and 9 bases, there was a span of 4 bases. CDR3 in amino acids: CASSQAGEQFF. The CDR3 DNA reads as TGCGCCAGCAGCCAAGCGGGTGAGCAGTTCTTC.

This chain links TRBV28 with TRBJ2-1, with D possibly matching TRBD1 (6 bases). Trimming removed 6 bases from V and 6 bases from J, with 21 bases in between. The CDR3 is made up of 16 amino acids. Germline V CDR1 and CDR2: MDHEN, SYDVKM. Here the CDR3 reads CASRTGMWALANEQFF. CDR3 DNA: TGTGCCAGCAGAACAGGGATGTGGGCATTAGCCAATGAGCAGTTCTTC.

The J gene is TRBJ1-5, the V gene TRBV19; the D gene is possibly TRBD1 (6 bases). The CDR3 totals 14 residues. Trimming cost V 3 bases and J 6 bases, with 12 bases left between them. The germline CDR1 and CDR2 sequences are LNHDA and SQIVND (reference sequence). CDR3 sequence (DNA): TGTGCCAGTAGTATCCCAGGGGCCCCTCAGCCCCAGCATTTT. Its protein product is CASSIPGAPQPQHF.

The chain carries TRBV19 and TRBJ2-7, with 10 bases matching TRBD2. Trimming at V came to 10 bases and at J to 3 bases, leaving 12 bases not matched to a gene. CDR1 and CDR2 (germline): LNHDA, SQIVND (reference sequence). The length of the CDR3 is 15 residues. The CDR3 sequence is CATGRTRTSGYEQYF. In DNA, the CDR3 is TGTGCCACCGGGAGAACACGGACTAGCGGCTACGAGCAGTACTTC.

The sample holds a few counts of this clone. The chain is built from TRBV7-2 and TRBJ1-2, with D unclear. The CDR3 runs to 14 residues. In germline, CDR1 is SGHTA, CDR2 FQGNSA. Trimming cost V 3 bases and J 7 bases, with 15 bases left between them. The CDR3 loop is CASSFPTSGSGYTF. CDR3 coding DNA: TGTGCCAGCAGCTTCCCCACAAGTGGTTCTGGCTACACCTTC.

The V and J genes are TRBV11-2 and TRBJ1-1; 7 nucleotides align to TRBD1. In germline, CDR1 is SGHAT, CDR2 FQNNGV. This CDR3 has 15 residues. V was clipped by 0 bases and J by 5 bases; unmatched bases: 6. This chain's CDR3 is CASSLDPGQSTEAFF. Written as DNA, the CDR3 is TGTGCCAGCAGCTTAGATCCGGGACAGTCAACTGAAGCTTTCTTT.

The chain is built from TRBV18 and TRBJ2-6, with TRBD1 matching over 8 bases. The CDR3 is 19 residues long. Germline CDR1 is KGHSH and CDR2 is LQKENI. Unmatched junction bases numbered 11, after V lost 4 bases and J lost 0 bases. The CDR3 reads CASSRFGDRTFSGANVLTF. Here the CDR3 DNA reads TGTGCCAGCTCACGGTTCGGGGACAGGACCTTCTCTGGGGCCAACGTCCTGACTTTC.

The chain recombines TRBV12-3 or TRBV12-4 with TRBJ1-2; 9 bases match TRBD1. The trim removed 6 bases at V and 8 bases at J, leaving 4 bases unmatched. The CDR3 loop spans 12 amino acids. CDR3: CASRQGAGGYTF. As DNA, the CDR3 is TGTGCCAGCAGACAGGGGGCAGGAGGCTACACCTTC.